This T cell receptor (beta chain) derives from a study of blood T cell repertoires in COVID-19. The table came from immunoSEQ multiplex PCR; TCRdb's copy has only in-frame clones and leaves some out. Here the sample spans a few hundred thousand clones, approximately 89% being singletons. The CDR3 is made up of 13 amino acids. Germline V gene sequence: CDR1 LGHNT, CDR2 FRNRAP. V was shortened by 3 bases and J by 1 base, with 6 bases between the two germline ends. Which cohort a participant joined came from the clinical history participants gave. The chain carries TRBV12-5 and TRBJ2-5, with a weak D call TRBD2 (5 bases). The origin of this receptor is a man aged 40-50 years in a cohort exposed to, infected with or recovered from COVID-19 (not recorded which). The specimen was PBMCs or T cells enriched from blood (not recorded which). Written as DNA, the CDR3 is TGTGCTAGTGGTTTAAGCGGCCAAGAGACCCAGTACTTC. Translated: CASGLSGQETQYF. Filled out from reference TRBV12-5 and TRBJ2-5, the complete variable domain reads DARVTQTPRHKVTEMGQEVTMRCQPILGHNTVFWYRQTMMQGLELLAYFRNRAPLDDSGMPKDRFSAEMPDATLATLKIQPSEPRDSAVYFCASGLSGQETQYFGPGTRLLVL.